This T cell receptor (beta chain) was recovered during a study of blood T cell repertoires in COVID-19. J was trimmed by 2 bases and V by 6 bases; bases with no gene match: 12. This CDR3 spans 16 amino acids. The germline V gene has CDR1 MGHDK and CDR2 SYGVNS. Libraries were prepared by immunoSEQ multiplex PCR; TCRdb keeps only in-frame clonotypes and omits some of them. Of hundreds of thousands of clones listed, 70% to 90% are singletons. The receptor was derived from a man younger than 30 with active or convalescent COVID-19. The chain joins TRBV25-1 to TRBJ1-2, with 7 bases lining up with TRBD1. The specimen sequenced was peripheral blood. CDR3 protein: CASSVSRDSFNYGYTF. Written as DNA, the CDR3 is TGTGCCAGCAGCGTTTCTAGGGACAGCTTCAACTATGGCTACACCTTC.